These T cell receptor beta chains were read from a single sample in a study of shared clonotypes between healthy human individuals. Data came from immunoSEQ multiplex PCR; TCRdb stores just in-frame clones and leaves some out. The sample records about 2.5 million clones, around 93% being singletons. The sequenced material came from naive CD4+ T cells from PBMCs. Receptor source: a man in his late teens or twenties in good health. Some clones in this sample may be carry-over from other donors' samples. Both conserved end residues are part of each CDR3. The D gene is left open where the match is weak. Where a row states a size, it is once, few, many or the class of an expanded clone; other rows omit it.

DNA: TGCGCCAGCAGTCGGACTAGCGGGAGTGGCGCAGATACGCAGTATTTT
CDR3: CASSRTSGSGADTQYF
V: TRBV4-1
D: TRBD2
J: TRBJ2-3
size: NA

DNA: TGTGCCAGCAGCCCAACCGCTACCGGGACAGCGCGTGGCTACACCTTC
CDR3: CASSPTATGTARGYTF
V: TRBV7-2
D: TRBD1
J: TRBJ1-2
size: NA

DNA: TGTGCCAGCAGCGCCCAGGGAGGGAGTGAAAAACTGTTTTTT
CDR3: CASSAQGGSEKLFF
V: TRBV9
D: NA
J: TRBJ1-4
size: NA

DNA: TGTGCCAGCAGCTTAGATTACGACGCGGGGACGCCTTACAATGAGCAGTTCTTC
CDR3: CASSLDYDAGTPYNEQFF
V: TRBV11-3
D: NA
J: TRBJ2-1
size: NA

DNA: TGCGCCAGCAGCTTGGAAGGTCTCTACAATGAGCAGTTCTTC
CDR3: CASSLEGLYNEQFF
V: TRBV5-1
D: NA
J: TRBJ2-1
size: NA

DNA: TGCGCCAGCAGCCCTGGACTAGCGGATTACAATGAGCAGTTCTTC
CDR3: CASSPGLADYNEQFF
V: TRBV5-1
D: TRBD2
J: TRBJ2-1
size: NA

DNA: TGTGCCAGCAGCAAAGAAGGAACAAACACCGGGGAGCTGTTTTTT
CDR3: CASSKEGTNTGELFF
V: TRBV6-4
D: NA
J: TRBJ2-2
size: NA

DNA: TGTGCTACCGGACAGGGGAAAGGGGAGCAGTACTTC
CDR3: CATGQGKGEQYF
V: TRBV2
D: TRBD1
J: TRBJ2-7
size: NA

DNA: TGCGCCAGCAGCCCCACGACAGCGGGAGTGGAGCGCGAGCAGTACTTC
CDR3: CASSPTTAGVEREQYF
V: TRBV4-3
D: TRBD2
J: TRBJ2-7
size: once

DNA: TGTGCCAGCAGCTTAGGGTATGACTCTCTCTACGAGCAGTACTTC
CDR3: CASSLGYDSLYEQYF
V: TRBV7-2
D: NA
J: TRBJ2-7
size: NA